The following is a T cell receptor beta chain sequence with its context. Antigen: not known. PCR involved 60 Vbeta and 13 Jbeta primers. Only in-frame clones appear in the TCRdb table, and some are missing; sequencing was by immunoSEQ multiplex PCR. The sample lists approximately 160,000 clones; approximately 85% were seen once. The CDR3 consists of 15 residues. Germline V CDR1 and CDR2: LNHNV, YYDKDF (reference sequence). V lost 0 bases and J 1 base, leaving 9 bases between the germline ends. The sample originates from a study of cytomegalovirus exposure and HLA in healthy donors. General observations from the study: Some V segments, TRBV6-2 and TRBV6-3 among them, were indistinguishable and were therefore excluded. The classifier was said to identify cytomegalovirus status with high specificity and sensitivity. Most sequenced TCRs were rare (though some public TCRs occurred in many donors). Accurate predictions that matched the HLA-A and HLA-B alleles of most subjects were reportedly made from TCR beta sequences.

This TCR was recovered from a girl between 5 and 17 years old in good health and CMV-seropositive. The material sequenced was PBMCs. The chain links TRBV15 to TRBJ1-1; tentative D call: TRBD1 (6 bases). This CDR3 reads CATSRDRTENTEAFF. The CDR3 DNA follows: TGTGCCACCAGCAGAGATAGGACAGAGAACACTGAAGCTTTCTTT.